This T cell receptor beta chain is drawn from a study of OX40 agonist ivuxolimab in advanced cancers. Produced via immunoSEQ multiplex PCR; TCRdb's table is partial and in-frame only. The sample includes 30,000 to 45,000 clones, roughly 82% of them seen just once. The CDR3 has 15 amino acids. Germline CDR1 SGHTA, CDR2 FQGNSA. Trimming removed 1 base at V and 0 bases at J, with 9 bases between. The chain has TRBV7-2 and TRBJ1-1; tentatively, D is TRBD1 (5 bases). This clonotype originated in an adult with an advanced solid tumor such as melanoma, head and neck, liver or kidney cancer. The sequencing used CD4+ or CD8+ T cells sorted from blood, collected in a trial of the OX40 agonist ivuxolimab. The CDR3 protein is CASSLGGRLNTEAFF. The CDR3 DNA reads as TGTGCCAGCAGCTTAGGGGGACGGTTGAACACTGAAGCTTTCTTT.